This T cell receptor (beta chain) was identified during a study of Ad26.COV2.S vaccination and SARS-CoV-2 variants. The wider study: Ad26.COV2.S was injected intramuscularly once or twice, 56 days apart.

This table comes from immunoSEQ multiplex PCR, and its TCRdb copy is limited to in-frame clones, with some not included. The table lists a few hundred thousand clones, 80% to 90% of them singletons. There are 15 residues in the CDR3. V lost 0 bases and J 5 bases, leaving 14 bases between the germline ends. Per germline, CDR1 SGHTA and CDR2 FQGTGA. Note on this clone: Antigen: not known.

The treatment was: some 20 received Ad26.COV2.S at low or high dose, single or two shots; roughly five received placebo; per-sample allocation not given. Specimens were obtained on day 63 following the first vaccine or placebo injection. Vaccine was an Ad26 vector expressing Wuhan-strain SARS-CoV-2 spike. Study-wide findings and caveats: Total responses of T cells may have been underestimated by the analyses of TCR breadth and depth. Recipients of either vaccine or placebo displayed similar breadth of non-spike TCRs.

The clonotype was recovered from a person aged 18-60 years who received the Ad26.COV2.S COVID-19 vaccine or a placebo. The sequenced sample was peripheral blood, obtained in a trial of Ad26.COV2.S vaccine versus placebo. The chain links TRBV7-3 to TRBJ2-7; D is possibly TRBD1 (6 bases). The CDR3 region has the DNA TGTGCCAGCAGCTTAACGGGACACGGGTTTAACGAGCAGTACTTC. It translates to CASSLTGHGFNEQYF.